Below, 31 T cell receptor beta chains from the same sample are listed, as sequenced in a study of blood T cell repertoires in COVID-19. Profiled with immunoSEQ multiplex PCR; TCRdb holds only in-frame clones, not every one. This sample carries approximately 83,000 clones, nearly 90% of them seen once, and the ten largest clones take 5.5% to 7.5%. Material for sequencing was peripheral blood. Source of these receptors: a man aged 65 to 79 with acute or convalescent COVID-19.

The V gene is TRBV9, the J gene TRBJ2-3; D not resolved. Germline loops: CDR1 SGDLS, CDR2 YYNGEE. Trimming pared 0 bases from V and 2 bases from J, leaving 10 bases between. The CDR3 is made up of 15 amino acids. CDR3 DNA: TGTGCCAGCAGCGTAGACGGAGTAATCACAGATACGCAGTATTTT. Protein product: CASSVDGVITDTQYF.

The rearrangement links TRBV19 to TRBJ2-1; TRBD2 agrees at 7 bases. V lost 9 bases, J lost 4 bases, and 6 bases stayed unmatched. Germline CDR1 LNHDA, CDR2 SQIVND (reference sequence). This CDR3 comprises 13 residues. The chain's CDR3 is CASRLADYNEQFF. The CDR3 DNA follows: TGTGCCAGCCGGCTAGCGGATTACAATGAGCAGTTCTTC.

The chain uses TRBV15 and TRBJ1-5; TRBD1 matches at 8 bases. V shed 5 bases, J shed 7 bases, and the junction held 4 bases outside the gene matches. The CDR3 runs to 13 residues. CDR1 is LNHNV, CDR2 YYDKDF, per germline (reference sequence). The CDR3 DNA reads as TGTGCCACCAGCCCTGACAGGGGACAGCCCCAGCATTTT. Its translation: CATSPDRGQPQHF. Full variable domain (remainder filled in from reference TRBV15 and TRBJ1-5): DAMVIQNPRYQVTQFGKPVTLSCSQTLNHNVMYWYQQKSSQAPKLLFHYYDKDFNNEADTPDNFQSRRPNTSFCFLDIRSPGLGDTAMYLCATSPDRGQPQHFGDGTRLSIL.

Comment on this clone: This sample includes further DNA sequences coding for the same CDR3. In DNA form, the CDR3 reads TGTGCCAGCAGCGCGCGGGGGGGCACAGATACGCAGTATTTT. Translating gives CASSARGGTDTQYF. The rearrangement uses TRBV9 and TRBJ2-3; 8 nucleotides align to TRBD2. CDR1 is SGDLS and CDR2 is YYNGEE in the germline V gene. CDR3 length: 14 amino acids. V lost 3 bases to trimming and J lost 1 base; unmatched junction nucleotides: 1.

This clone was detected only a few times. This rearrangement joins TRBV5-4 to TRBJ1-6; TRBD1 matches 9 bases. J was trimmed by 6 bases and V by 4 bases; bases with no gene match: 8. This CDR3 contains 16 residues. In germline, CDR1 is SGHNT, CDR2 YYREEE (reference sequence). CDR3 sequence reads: CASSPGQGSTNSPLHF. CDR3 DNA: TGTGCCAGCAGCCCCGGACAGGGGTCTACTAATTCACCCCTCCACTTT.

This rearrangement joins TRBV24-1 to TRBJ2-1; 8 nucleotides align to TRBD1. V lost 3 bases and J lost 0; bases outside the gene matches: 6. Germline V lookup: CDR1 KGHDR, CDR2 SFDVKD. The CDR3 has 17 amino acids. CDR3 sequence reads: CATSDPVTGGSYNEQFF. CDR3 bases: TGTGCCACCAGTGATCCTGTAACAGGGGGCTCCTACAATGAGCAGTTCTTC.

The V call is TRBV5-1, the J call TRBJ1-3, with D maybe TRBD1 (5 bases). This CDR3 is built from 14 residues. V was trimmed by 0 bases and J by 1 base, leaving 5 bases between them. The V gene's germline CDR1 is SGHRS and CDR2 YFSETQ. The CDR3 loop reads CASSLEGSGNTIYF. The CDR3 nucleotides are TGCGCCAGCAGCTTGGAGGGGTCTGGAAACACCATATATTTT. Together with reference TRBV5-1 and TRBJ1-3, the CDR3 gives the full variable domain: KAGVTQTPRYLIKTRGQQVTLSCSPISGHRSVSWYQQTPGQGLQFLFEYFSETQRNKGNFPGRFSGRQFSNSRSEMNVSTLELGDSALYLCASSLEGSGNTIYFGEGSWLTVV.

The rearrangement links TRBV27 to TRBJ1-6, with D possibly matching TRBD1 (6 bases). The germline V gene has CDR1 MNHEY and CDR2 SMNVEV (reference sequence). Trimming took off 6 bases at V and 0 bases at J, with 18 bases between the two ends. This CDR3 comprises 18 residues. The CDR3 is CASSSRQAPGSYNSPLHF. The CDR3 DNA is TGTGCCAGCAGCTCCCGACAGGCTCCAGGCTCCTATAATTCACCCCTCCACTTT.

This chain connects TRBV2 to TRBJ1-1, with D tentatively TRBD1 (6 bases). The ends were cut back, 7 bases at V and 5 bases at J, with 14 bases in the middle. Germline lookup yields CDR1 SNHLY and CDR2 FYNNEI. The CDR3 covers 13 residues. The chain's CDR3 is CASKWEGETEAFF. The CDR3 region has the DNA TGTGCCAGCAAGTGGGAGGGGGAAACTGAAGCTTTCTTT.

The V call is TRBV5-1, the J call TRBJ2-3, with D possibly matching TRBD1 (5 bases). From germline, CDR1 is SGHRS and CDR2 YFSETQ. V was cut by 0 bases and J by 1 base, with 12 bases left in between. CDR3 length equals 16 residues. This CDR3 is CASSLGQREGTDTQYF. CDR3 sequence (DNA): TGCGCCAGCAGCTTGGGACAGCGTGAGGGCACAGATACGCAGTATTTT.

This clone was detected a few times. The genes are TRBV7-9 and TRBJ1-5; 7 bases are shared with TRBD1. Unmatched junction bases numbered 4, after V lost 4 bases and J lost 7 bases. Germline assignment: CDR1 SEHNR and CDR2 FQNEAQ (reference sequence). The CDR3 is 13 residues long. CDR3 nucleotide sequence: TGTGCCAGCAGCTCGACAGGGTTCCAGCCCCAGCATTTT. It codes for CASSSTGFQPQHF.

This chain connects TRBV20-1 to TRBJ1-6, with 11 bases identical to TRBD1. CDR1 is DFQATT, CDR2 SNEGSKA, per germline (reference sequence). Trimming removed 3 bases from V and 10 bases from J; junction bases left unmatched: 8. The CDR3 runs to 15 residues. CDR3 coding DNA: TGCAGTGCTAGTTCTGGACAGGGGGCATGGTCACCCCTCCACTTT. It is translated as CSASSGQGAWSPLHF.

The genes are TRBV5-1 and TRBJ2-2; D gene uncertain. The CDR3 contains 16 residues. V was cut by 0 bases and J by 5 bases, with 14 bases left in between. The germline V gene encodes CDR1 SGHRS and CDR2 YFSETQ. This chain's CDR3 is CASSLAGGARTGELFF. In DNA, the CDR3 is TGCGCCAGCAGCTTGGCCGGTGGTGCTAGGACCGGGGAGCTGTTTTTT.

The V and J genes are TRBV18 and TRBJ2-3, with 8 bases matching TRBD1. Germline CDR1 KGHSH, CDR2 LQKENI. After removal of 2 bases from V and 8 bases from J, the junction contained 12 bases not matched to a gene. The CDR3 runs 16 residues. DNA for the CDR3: TGTGCCAGCTCACCAGAGACAGGGGCGAACGGGGTTACGCAGTATTTT. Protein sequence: CASSPETGANGVTQYF.

The CDR3 is CASKIGQYLYGYTF. DNA for the CDR3: TGTGCCAGCAAAATCGGACAGTACCTTTATGGCTACACCTTC. This rearrangement joins TRBV28 to TRBJ1-2; TRBD1 might be the D (6 bases). The CDR3 is made up of 14 amino acids. V lost 7 bases and J lost 5, with 17 bases in between. CDR1 and CDR2 from the germline V gene are MDHEN and SYDVKM.

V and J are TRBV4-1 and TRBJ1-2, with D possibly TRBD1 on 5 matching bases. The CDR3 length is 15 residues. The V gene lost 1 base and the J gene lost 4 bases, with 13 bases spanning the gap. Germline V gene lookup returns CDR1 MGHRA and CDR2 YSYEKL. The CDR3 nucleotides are TGCGCCAGCAGCCAAGGGGGTGGGGGGACCTATGGCTACACCTTC. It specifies CASSQGGGGTYGYTF.

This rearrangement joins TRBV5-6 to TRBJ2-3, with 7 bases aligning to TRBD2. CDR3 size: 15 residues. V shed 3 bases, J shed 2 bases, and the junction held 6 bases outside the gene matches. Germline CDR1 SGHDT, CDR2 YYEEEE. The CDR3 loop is CASSWEGHVTDTQYF. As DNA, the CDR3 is TGTGCCAGCAGCTGGGAGGGCCACGTCACAGATACGCAGTATTTT.

This CDR3 is CASRDTGDGTDTQYF. Here the CDR3 DNA reads TGTGCCAGTAGAGATACAGGCGACGGCACAGATACGCAGTATTTT. The chain couples TRBV19 to TRBJ2-3; a weak D match, TRBD1 (5 bases). V was trimmed by 6 bases and J by 1 base, leaving 14 bases between them. The CDR3 runs 15 residues. Germline CDR1 and CDR2: LNHDA and SQIVND (reference sequence).

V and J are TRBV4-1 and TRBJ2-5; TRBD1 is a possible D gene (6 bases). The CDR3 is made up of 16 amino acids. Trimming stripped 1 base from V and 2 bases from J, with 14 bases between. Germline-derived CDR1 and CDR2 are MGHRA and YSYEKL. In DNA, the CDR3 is TGCGCCAGCAGCCAAGGGGGGCTAGTAACACAAGAGACCCAGTACTTC. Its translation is CASSQGGLVTQETQYF.

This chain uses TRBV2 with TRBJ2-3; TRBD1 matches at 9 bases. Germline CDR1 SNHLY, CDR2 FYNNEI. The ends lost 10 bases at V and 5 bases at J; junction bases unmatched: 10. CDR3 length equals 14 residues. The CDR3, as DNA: TGTGCCACCTCCCGGGACAGGGTGTTAGATACGCAGTATTTT. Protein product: CATSRDRVLDTQYF.

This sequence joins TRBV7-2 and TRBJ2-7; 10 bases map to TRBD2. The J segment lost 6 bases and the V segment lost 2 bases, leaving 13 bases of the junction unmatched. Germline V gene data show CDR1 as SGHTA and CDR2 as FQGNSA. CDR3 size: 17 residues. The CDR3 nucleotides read TGTGCCAGCAGCTTAAGCCCCGGGGGAGCGGGAGGGGTCGAGCAGTACTTC. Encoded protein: CASSLSPGGAGGVEQYF.

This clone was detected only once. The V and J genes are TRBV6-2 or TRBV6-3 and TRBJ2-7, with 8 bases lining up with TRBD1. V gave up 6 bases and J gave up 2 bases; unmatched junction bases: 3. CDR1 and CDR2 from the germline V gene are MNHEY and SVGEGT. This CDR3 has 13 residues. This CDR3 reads CASSDRGPYEQYF. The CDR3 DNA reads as TGTGCCAGCAGCGACAGGGGACCCTACGAGCAGTACTTC.

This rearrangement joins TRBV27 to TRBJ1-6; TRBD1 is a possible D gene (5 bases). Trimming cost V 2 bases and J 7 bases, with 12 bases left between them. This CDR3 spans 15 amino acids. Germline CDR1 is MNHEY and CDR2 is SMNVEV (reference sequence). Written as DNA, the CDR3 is TGTGCCAGCAGTTTAGTTGGGGAGGGGAATTCACCCCTCCACTTT. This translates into CASSLVGEGNSPLHF.

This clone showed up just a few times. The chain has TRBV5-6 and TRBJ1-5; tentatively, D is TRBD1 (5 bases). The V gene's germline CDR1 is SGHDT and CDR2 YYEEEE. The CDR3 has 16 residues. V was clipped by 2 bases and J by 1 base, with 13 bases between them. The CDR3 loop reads CASSFSGKQSNQPQHF. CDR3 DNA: TGTGCCAGCAGCTTTTCAGGGAAACAAAGCAATCAGCCCCAGCATTTT.

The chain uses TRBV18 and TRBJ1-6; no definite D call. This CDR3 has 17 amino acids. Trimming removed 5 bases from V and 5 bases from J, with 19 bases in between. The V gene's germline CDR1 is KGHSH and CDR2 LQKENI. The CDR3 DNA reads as TGTGCCAGCTCAACTAATTCACAGTCGGGGAATAATTCACCCCTCCACTTT. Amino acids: CASSTNSQSGNNSPLHF. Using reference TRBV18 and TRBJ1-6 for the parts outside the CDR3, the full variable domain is NAGVMQNPRHLVRRRGQEARLRCSPMKGHSHVYWYRQLPEEGLKFMVYLQKENIIDESGMPKERFSAEFPKEGPSILRIQQVVRGDSAAYFCASSTNSQSGNNSPLHFGNGTRLTVT.

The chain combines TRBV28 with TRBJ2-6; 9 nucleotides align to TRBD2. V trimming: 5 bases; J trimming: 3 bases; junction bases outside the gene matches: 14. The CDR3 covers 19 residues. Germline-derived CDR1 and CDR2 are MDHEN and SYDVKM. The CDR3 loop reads CASSPAGLAHGVGANVLTF. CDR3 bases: TGTGCCAGCAGTCCCGCGGGACTAGCACACGGTGTTGGGGCCAACGTCCTGACTTTC.

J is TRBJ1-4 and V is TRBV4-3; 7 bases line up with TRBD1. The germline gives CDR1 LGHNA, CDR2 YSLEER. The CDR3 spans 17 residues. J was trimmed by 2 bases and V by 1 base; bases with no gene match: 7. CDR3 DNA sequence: TGCGCCAGCAGCCAAGGCTTGACAGGGCAGACTAATGAAAAACTGTTTTTT. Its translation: CASSQGLTGQTNEKLFF.

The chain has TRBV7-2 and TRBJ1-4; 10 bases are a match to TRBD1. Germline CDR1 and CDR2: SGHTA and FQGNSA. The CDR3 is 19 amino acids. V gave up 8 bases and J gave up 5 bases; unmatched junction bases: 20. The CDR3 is CASSPWRDRGYTGNEKLFF. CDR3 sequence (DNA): TGTGCCAGCTCTCCCTGGCGGGACAGGGGATACACGGGAAATGAAAAACTGTTTTTT. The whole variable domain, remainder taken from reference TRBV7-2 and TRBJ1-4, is GAGVSQSPSNKVTEKGKDVELRCDPISGHTALYWYRQSLGQGLEFLIYFQGNSAPDKSGLPSDRFSAERTGGSVSTLTIQRTQQEDSAVYLCASSPWRDRGYTGNEKLFFGSGTQLSVL.

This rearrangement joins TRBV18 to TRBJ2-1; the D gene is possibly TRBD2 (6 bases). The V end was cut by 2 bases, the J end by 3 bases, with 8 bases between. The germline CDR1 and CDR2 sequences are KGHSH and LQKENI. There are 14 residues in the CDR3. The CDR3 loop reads CASSPGGHYNEQFF. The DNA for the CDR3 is TGTGCCAGCTCACCAGGAGGGCACTACAATGAGCAGTTCTTC. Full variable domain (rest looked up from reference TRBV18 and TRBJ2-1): NAGVMQNPRHLVRRRGQEARLRCSPMKGHSHVYWYRQLPEEGLKFMVYLQKENIIDESGMPKERFSAEFPKEGPSILRIQQVVRGDSAAYFCASSPGGHYNEQFFGPGTRLTVL.

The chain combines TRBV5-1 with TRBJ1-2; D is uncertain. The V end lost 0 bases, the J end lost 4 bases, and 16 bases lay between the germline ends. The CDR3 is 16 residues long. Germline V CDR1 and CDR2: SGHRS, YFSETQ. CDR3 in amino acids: CASSLAQPSGPYGYTF. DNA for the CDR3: TGCGCCAGCAGCTTGGCCCAACCCTCAGGTCCCTATGGCTACACCTTC. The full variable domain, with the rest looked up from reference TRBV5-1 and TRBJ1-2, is KAGVTQTPRYLIKTRGQQVTLSCSPISGHRSVSWYQQTPGQGLQFLFEYFSETQRNKGNFPGRFSGRQFSNSRSEMNVSTLELGDSALYLCASSLAQPSGPYGYTFGSGTRLTVV.

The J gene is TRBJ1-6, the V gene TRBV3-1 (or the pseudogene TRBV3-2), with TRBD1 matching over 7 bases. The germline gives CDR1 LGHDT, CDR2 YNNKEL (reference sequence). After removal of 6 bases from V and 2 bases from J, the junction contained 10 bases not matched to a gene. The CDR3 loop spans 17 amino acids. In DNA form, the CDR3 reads TGTGCCAGCAGTCAACCCCCGGGACAGACCTATAATTCACCCCTCCACTTT. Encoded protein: CASSQPPGQTYNSPLHF.